These 24 T cell receptor beta chains came from one sample sequenced in a study of cytomegalovirus exposure and HLA in healthy donors. The primer mix had 60 Vbeta and 13 Jbeta primers. Assay: immunoSEQ multiplex PCR; the TCRdb copy retains only in-frame clones and omits some. This table has over 150,000 clones, around 81% appearing once. The specimen sequenced was PBMCs. These receptors originate from a woman aged 40 to 49 in good health and CMV-seropositive.

CDR3 in amino acids: CASSLSSGGPSGEQYF. The CDR3 region has the DNA TGTGCCAGCAGCTTGTCTTCGGGAGGGCCATCAGGCGAGCAGTACTTC. The chain has TRBV5-4 and TRBJ2-7; 8 nucleotides align to TRBD2. V gave up 1 base and J gave up 6 bases; unmatched junction bases: 12. The CDR3 spans 16 residues. The V gene's germline CDR1 is SGHNT and CDR2 YYREEE (reference sequence).

The chain uses TRBV7-3 and TRBJ2-3; 9 bases are shared with TRBD1. The CDR3 is 15 amino acids. V was clipped by 1 base and J by 3 bases; unmatched bases: 2. Per germline, CDR1 SGHTA and CDR2 FQGTGA. CDR3 protein: CASSLNRGRTDTQYF. The CDR3 DNA sequence: TGTGCCAGCAGCTTAAACAGGGGGCGTACAGATACGCAGTATTTT.

This chain joins TRBV7-3 and TRBJ2-1; no definite D call. In germline, CDR1 is SGHTA, CDR2 FQGTGA. The V end was cut by 2 bases, the J end by 4 bases, with 12 bases between. The CDR3 totals 15 residues. The CDR3 region has the DNA TGTGCCAGCAGCTTATTAGCTAATGGATACAATGAGCAGTTCTTC. Translated, it gives CASSLLANGYNEQFF. Using reference TRBV7-3 and TRBJ2-1 for the parts outside the CDR3, the full variable domain is GAGVSQTPSNKVTEKGKYVELRCDPISGHTALYWYRQSLGQGPEFLIYFQGTGAADDSGLPNDRFFAVRPEGSVSTLKIQRTERGDSAVYLCASSLLANGYNEQFFGPGTRLTVL.

The chain has TRBV19 and TRBJ2-7, with 8 bases matching TRBD2. The CDR3 is 15 amino acids. V gave up 0 bases and J gave up 2 bases; unmatched junction bases: 3. The germline CDR1 and CDR2 sequences are LNHDA and SQIVND (reference sequence). The CDR3 sequence: CASSIEKRGTYEQYF. The CDR3, as DNA: TGTGCCAGTAGTATAGAAAAGCGGGGGACCTACGAGCAGTACTTC.

This clone was observed at least ten times. V usage is TRBV7-9 and J usage is TRBJ1-1, with a weak D call TRBD1 (5 bases). The CDR3 runs to 15 residues. Germline loops: CDR1 SEHNR, CDR2 FQNEAQ (reference sequence). Trimming cost V 1 base and J 2 bases, with 11 bases left between them. Here the CDR3 DNA reads TGTGCCAGCAGCTTAGGGGGCGCAGCCAACACTGAAGCTTTCTTT. Residues: CASSLGGAANTEAFF.

The chain carries TRBV11-2 and TRBJ1-3; D is uncertain. There are 15 residues in the CDR3. Trimming stripped 4 bases from V and 3 bases from J, with 13 bases between. Per germline, CDR1 SGHAT and CDR2 FQNNGV. The CDR3, as DNA: TGTGCCAGCAGCTCCCCGGCGGGCTTTGGAAACACCATATATTTT. As protein: CASSSPAGFGNTIYF.

The rearrangement joins TRBV19 to TRBJ1-4; possibly TRBD1 for D (6 bases). The CDR3 extends over 16 amino acids. Germline V gene sequence: CDR1 LNHDA, CDR2 SQIVND (reference sequence). Trimming took 7 bases from V and 2 from J, leaving 17 bases between them. The chain's CDR3 is CASTDRGGPTNEKLFF. Written as DNA, the CDR3 is TGTGCCAGTACCGACCGAGGGGGTCCCACTAATGAAAAACTGTTTTTT.

The chain carries TRBV7-9 and TRBJ2-3, with TRBD2 matching over 8 bases. Germline assignment: CDR1 SEHNR and CDR2 FQNEAQ (reference sequence). V lost 5 bases, J lost 3 bases, and 10 bases stayed unmatched. CDR3 length: 16 amino acids. CDR3 DNA: TGTGCCAGCAGCCTCCGGGAGGGACCTAGAACAGATACGCAGTATTTT. This codes for CASSLREGPRTDTQYF.

V and J are TRBV6-1 and TRBJ2-5; TRBD2 is a possible D gene (6 bases). The DNA matches TRBJ2-7 better at its end, which makes the J call doubtful. Germline CDR1 MNHNS, CDR2 SASEGT. The CDR3 loop spans 19 amino acids. Here the CDR3 DNA reads TGTGCCAGCAGTGAAGCCCGACCTACCGCTGTAGGAGGGAGATACGAGCAGTACTTC. Encoded protein: CASSEARPTAVGGRYEQYF.

The chain links TRBV27 to TRBJ1-1; 9 bases are shared with TRBD1. The CDR3 runs to 12 residues. The V gene end was trimmed by 6 bases and the J gene end by 4 bases; junction bases not matched to a gene: 0. Germline V CDR1 and CDR2: MNHEY, SMNVEV (reference sequence). DNA of the CDR3: TGTGCCAGCAGACAGGGGGCCACTGAAGCTTTCTTT. The encoded protein is CASRQGATEAFF.

The rearrangement joins TRBV7-8 to TRBJ2-7; 12 nucleotides align to TRBD2. Germline values: CDR1 SGHVS, CDR2 FQNEAQ. V lost 1 base and J lost 4; bases outside the gene matches: 5. The CDR3 loop spans 16 amino acids. The CDR3, as DNA: TGTGCCAGCAGCTTAGGAGGACTAGCGGGACTGTACGAGCAGTACTTC. This translates into CASSLGGLAGLYEQYF.

This chain joins TRBV11-2 and TRBJ2-7, with no clear D. The germline CDR1 and CDR2 sequences are SGHAT and FQNNGV. The CDR3 length is 11 residues. Trimming left V 1 base short and J 8 bases short, with 6 bases between. CDR3 in DNA: TGTGCCAGCAGCTTAGCCCCAAAGCAGTACTTC. Its protein is CASSLAPKQYF.

The V call is TRBV19, the J call TRBJ2-1; 7 nucleotides align to TRBD2. This CDR3 is built from 15 residues. In germline, CDR1 is LNHDA, CDR2 SQIVND (reference sequence). V was clipped by 7 bases and J by 6 bases; unmatched bases: 12. CDR3 in DNA: TGTGCCAGTACCAGCGGGACGGGGTTTTTCAATGAGCAGTTCTTC. Protein product: CASTSGTGFFNEQFF.

The CDR3 DNA follows: TGCGCCAGCAGAGGAGGGGGCTTCTCTGGCTACACCTTC. Translated, it gives CASRGGGFSGYTF. The chain joins TRBV10-2 to TRBJ1-2; 7 bases are a match to TRBD1. J was trimmed by 7 bases and V by 6 bases; bases with no gene match: 8. The CDR3 has 13 amino acids. The germline CDR1 and CDR2 sequences are WSHSY and SAAADI.

The chain employs TRBV28 and TRBJ2-7, with TRBD2 identical over 11 bases. CDR1 is MDHEN, CDR2 SYDVKM, per germline. The CDR3 contains 18 residues. With V trimmed by 7 bases and J by 0 bases, 14 bases remained unmatched. The CDR3 here is CASTSSGTSGLSSYEQYF. In DNA form, the CDR3 reads TGTGCCAGCACCTCCTCCGGGACTAGCGGTTTGAGCTCCTACGAGCAGTACTTC.

This chain joins TRBV18 and TRBJ2-5; a possible D gene is TRBD2 (5 bases). Trimming shortened V by 0 bases and J by 5 bases, and 19 bases separated the two germline ends. The CDR3 spans 17 residues. Per germline, CDR1 KGHSH and CDR2 LQKENI. The CDR3 here is CASSPPGSAASGETQYF. The DNA of the CDR3 is TGTGCCAGCTCACCACCCGGGTCAGCGGCGTCGGGGGAGACCCAGTACTTC.

The chain is built from TRBV18 and TRBJ2-2; 12 nucleotides match TRBD2. This CDR3 is built from 17 residues. V dropped 2 bases and J dropped 3; count of bases not matched to a gene: 4. Germline V lookup: CDR1 KGHSH, CDR2 LQKENI. The CDR3 loop reads CASSPKTSGGYTGELFF. The DNA of the CDR3 is TGTGCCAGCTCACCAAAGACTAGCGGGGGATACACCGGGGAGCTGTTTTTT.

On this clone itself: This specimen includes other DNA sequences encoding the same CDR3. The chain joins TRBV5-1 to TRBJ1-3, with a weak D call TRBD1 (5 bases). V was trimmed by 4 bases and J by 4 bases, leaving 9 bases between them. The CDR3 has 13 residues. Germline-derived CDR1 and CDR2 are SGHRS and YFSETQ. Here the CDR3 reads CASSPGSGNTIYF. Written as DNA, the CDR3 is TGCGCCAGCAGCCCAGGGTCCGGAAACACCATATATTTT. The variable domain in full, completed from reference TRBV5-1 and TRBJ1-3, reads KAGVTQTPRYLIKTRGQQVTLSCSPISGHRSVSWYQQTPGQGLQFLFEYFSETQRNKGNFPGRFSGRQFSNSRSEMNVSTLELGDSALYLCASSPGSGNTIYFGEGSWLTVV.

V is TRBV2 and J is TRBJ1-2; perhaps TRBD1 as D (5 bases). The germline gives CDR1 SNHLY, CDR2 FYNNEI. V was cut by 11 bases and J by 4 bases, with 17 bases left in between. The CDR3 consists of 13 residues. The CDR3 here is CAGLSGPAYGYTF. The DNA of the CDR3 is TGTGCCGGCCTCTCAGGGCCGGCCTATGGCTACACCTTC.

DNA for the CDR3: TGTGCCAGCAGTGAGGGAGGTATGAGCAATCAGCCCCAGCATTTT. Translation gives CASSEGGMSNQPQHF. V usage is TRBV2 and J usage is TRBJ1-5; D ambiguous. The length of the CDR3 is 15 residues. CDR1 is SNHLY, CDR2 FYNNEI, per germline. V lost 3 bases to trimming and J lost 1 base, with 10 bases between them.

The chain recombines TRBV11-2 with TRBJ2-7; TRBD1 is a possible D gene (6 bases). Trimming pared 2 bases from V and 2 bases from J, leaving 13 bases between. The CDR3 runs 15 residues. Germline values: CDR1 SGHAT, CDR2 FQNNGV. The chain's CDR3 is CASSLMRQGTYEQYF. The CDR3 region has the DNA TGTGCCAGCAGCTTAATGAGGCAGGGGACCTACGAGCAGTACTTC.

The chain carries TRBV7-8 and TRBJ2-2; TRBD2 matches at 15 bases. CDR1 and CDR2 from the germline V gene are SGHVS and FQNEAQ. The V and J ends lost 5 bases and 8 bases, in that order; junction bases with no gene match: 9. CDR3 length equals 17 residues. This CDR3 reads CASSTGTSGRLAGELFF. CDR3 sequence (DNA): TGTGCCAGCAGCACCGGGACTAGCGGGAGGTTGGCGGGGGAGCTGTTTTTT. Based on the CDR3 plus reference TRBV7-8 and TRBJ2-2, the full variable domain is GAGVSQSPRYKVAKRGQDVALRCDPISGHVSLFWYQQALGQGPEFLTYFQNEAQLDKSGLPSDRFFAERPEGSVSTLKIQRTQQEDSAVYLCASSTGTSGRLAGELFFGEGSRLTVL.

This chain connects TRBV7-3 to TRBJ2-3, with TRBD2 identical over 10 bases. This CDR3 region has 17 residues. Germline V lookup: CDR1 SGHTA, CDR2 FQGTGA. With V trimmed by 4 bases and J by 6 bases, 13 bases remained unmatched. DNA of the CDR3: TGTGCCAGCAGCTCCATAGCGGGAGGCCTTTCCGTGGATACGCAGTATTTT. Translated, it gives CASSSIAGGLSVDTQYF.

This clone was detected a few times. The chain is built from TRBV2 and TRBJ2-7, with D possibly matching TRBD2 (6 bases). Trimming removed 7 bases at V and 2 bases at J, with 18 bases between. The CDR3 spans 15 residues. Germline V CDR1 and CDR2: SNHLY, FYNNEI. CDR3 region: CASTRGLGLAYEQYF. CDR3 in DNA: TGTGCCAGCACCCGAGGTCTGGGACTGGCCTACGAGCAGTACTTC.